This entry features one T cell receptor beta chain sequence. Germline V gives CDR1 LGHDT, CDR2 YNNKEL (reference sequence). With 0 bases clipped from V and 6 bases from J, the junction kept 6 bases outside the gene matches. The CDR3 is made up of 16 amino acids. These data come from a study of blood T cell repertoires in COVID-19. Study summary: The cDNA or gDNA used as material had been derived from T cells, B-cell-depleted T cells, or PBMCs.

During active infection, Seattle patients enrolled and were then monitored through disease. Authors' methods: The assay estimated nucleated cells by amplifying reference gene primers. Using immunoSEQ multiplex PCR, the repertoire was profiled, and TCRdb retains in-frame clones only, with some absent. V, J and clone size reflect that table, while D and trimming were determined from the DNA. This sample carries about 290,000 clones, about 90% of them seen once, and the ten largest clones take 11%. Sequenced sample: peripheral blood. This TCR was recovered from a woman aged 25-40 years with COVID-19, enrolled during active disease. This chain links TRBV3-1 (or the pseudogene TRBV3-2) with TRBJ1-2, with 11 positions matching TRBD1. The CDR3: CASSQEGGQGVNGYTF. The DNA for the CDR3 is TGTGCCAGCAGCCAAGAAGGGGGACAGGGGGTCAATGGCTACACCTTC.